Presented here are 10 T cell receptor beta chains from one specimen sequenced in a study of blood T cell repertoires in COVID-19. The method was immunoSEQ multiplex PCR; TCRdb's version includes in-frame clones alone and lacks a portion of them. The sample has some 150,000 clones, roughly 82% seen once. Sequencing input: peripheral blood. Source of these receptors: a woman aged 45-59 years with acute or convalescent COVID-19.

This rearrangement joins TRBV27 to TRBJ2-7; D gene ambiguous. Germline V gene data show CDR1 as MNHEY and CDR2 as SMNVEV (reference sequence). The CDR3 loop spans 17 amino acids. The V gene lost 0 bases and the J gene lost 7 bases, with 22 bases spanning the gap. CDR3 coding DNA: TGTGCCAGCAGTTTATCAGCAGCCCTCAGGCCCGCCCCAGAGCAGTACTTC. This translates into CASSLSAALRPAPEQYF.

In its sample, this clone was seen a few times. V gene TRBV5-4 combines with J gene TRBJ1-1; TRBD1 aligns across 8 bases. The V gene end was trimmed by 6 bases and the J gene end by 4 bases; junction bases not matched to a gene: 17. The CDR3 sequence is 17 residues long. Germline V lookup: CDR1 SGHNT, CDR2 YYREEE (reference sequence). The CDR3: CASKIGQGPPLGTEAFF. CDR3 in DNA: TGTGCCAGCAAAATTGGACAGGGCCCACCCTTGGGCACTGAAGCTTTCTTT.

This chain joins TRBV28 and TRBJ2-4; 7 nucleotides align to TRBD2. The germline CDR1 and CDR2 sequences are MDHEN and SYDVKM. Trimming took 2 bases from V and 5 from J; bases not matched to a gene: 6. The CDR3 is 15 amino acids. The CDR3 DNA is TGTGCCAGCAGTTTAGGGGGAGGGCCGGAAAACATTCAGTACTTC. Residues: CASSLGGGPENIQYF.

This clone was seen a few times. The rearrangement joins TRBV4-3 to TRBJ1-1; 9 bases agree with TRBD1. The J segment lost 7 bases and the V segment lost 0 bases, leaving 3 bases of the junction unmatched. CDR3 size: 14 residues. In germline, CDR1 is LGHNA, CDR2 YSLEER. The CDR3 DNA sequence: TGCGCCAGCAGCCAAGACGGACAGGGGTTTGAAGCTTTCTTT. Protein sequence: CASSQDGQGFEAFF.

The rearrangement joins TRBV24-1 to TRBJ1-3; 8 bases are a match to TRBD1. The V gene end was trimmed by 2 bases and the J gene end by 2 bases; junction bases not matched to a gene: 1. The CDR3 has 15 amino acids. From germline, CDR1 is KGHDR and CDR2 SFDVKD. CDR3 loop: CATSDSRGPGNTIYF. The CDR3, as DNA: TGTGCCACCAGTGATTCCAGGGGGCCTGGAAACACCATATATTTT.

This chain connects TRBV5-8 to TRBJ1-5, with TRBD1 matching 9 bases. CDR1 is SGHTS and CDR2 is YDEGEE in the germline V gene. The CDR3 extends over 14 amino acids. V dropped 4 bases and J dropped 9; count of bases not matched to a gene: 8. The CDR3 DNA sequence: TGTGCCAGCAGCCCGGGACAGGGAACAGGGCCCCAGCATTTT. It is translated as CASSPGQGTGPQHF.

This chain joins TRBV2 and TRBJ1-6; unclear D gene. The CDR3 contains 14 residues. Trimming stripped 5 bases from V and 2 bases from J, with 7 bases between. Germline assignment: CDR1 SNHLY and CDR2 FYNNEI. DNA for the CDR3: TGTGCCAGCAGTCCCAGTACCTATAATTCACCCCTCCACTTT. This codes for CASSPSTYNSPLHF.

This clone was detected only once. The chain employs TRBV2 and TRBJ2-7; D not certain. The V end was cut by 4 bases, the J end by 3 bases, with 10 bases between. The CDR3 contains 13 residues. The V gene's germline CDR1 is SNHLY and CDR2 FYNNEI. CDR3 sequence: CASSGIRGYEQYF. The CDR3 region has the DNA TGTGCCAGCAGTGGAATAAGAGGCTACGAGCAGTACTTC.

The V and J genes are TRBV6-5 and TRBJ2-3; D is possibly TRBD1 (5 bases). The germline gives CDR1 MNHEY, CDR2 SVGAGI. This CDR3 has 14 residues. V dropped 2 bases and J dropped 0 bases, with 6 bases sitting between them. CDR3 bases: TGTGCCAGCAGTTACGACAGCAGCACAGATACGCAGTATTTT. Translating it yields CASSYDSSTDTQYF.

The rearrangement links TRBV9 to TRBJ2-3; 11 positions agree with TRBD2. Trimming at V came to 0 bases and at J to 2 bases, leaving 5 bases not matched to a gene. CDR1 SGDLS and CDR2 YYNGEE come from the germline V gene. The CDR3 contains 17 residues. The CDR3 sequence is CASSVGASGGFTDTQYF. The CDR3 nucleotides read TGTGCCAGCAGCGTAGGGGCTAGCGGGGGGTTCACAGATACGCAGTATTTT.